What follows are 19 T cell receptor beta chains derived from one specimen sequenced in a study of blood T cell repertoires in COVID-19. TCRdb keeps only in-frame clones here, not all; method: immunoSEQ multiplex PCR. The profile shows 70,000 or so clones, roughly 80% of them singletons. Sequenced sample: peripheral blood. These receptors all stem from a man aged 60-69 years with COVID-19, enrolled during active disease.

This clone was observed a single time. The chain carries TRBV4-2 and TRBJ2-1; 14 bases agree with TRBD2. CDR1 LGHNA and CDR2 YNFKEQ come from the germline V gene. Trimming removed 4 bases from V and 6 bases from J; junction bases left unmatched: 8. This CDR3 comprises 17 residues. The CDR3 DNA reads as TGTGCCAGCAGCCGAGTGGGGACTAGCGGGAGAAGCAATGAGCAGTTCTTC. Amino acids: CASSRVGTSGRSNEQFF.

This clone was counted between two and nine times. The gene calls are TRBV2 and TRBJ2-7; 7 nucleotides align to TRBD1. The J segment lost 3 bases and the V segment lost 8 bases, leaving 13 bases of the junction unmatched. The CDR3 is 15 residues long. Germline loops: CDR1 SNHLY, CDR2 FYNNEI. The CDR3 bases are TGTGCCAGCGGGGCCGAGGGACAGAATTACTACGAGCAGTACTTC. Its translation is CASGAEGQNYYEQYF.

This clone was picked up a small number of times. CDR3 sequence reads: CASSEALRGYTF. The CDR3 coding sequence is TGTGCCAGCAGTGAAGCGCTTCGGGGCTACACCTTC. J is TRBJ1-2 and V is TRBV6-1; D remains unclear. Per the germline V gene, CDR1 is MNHNS and CDR2 is SASEGT. V lost 0 bases and J 8 bases, leaving 7 bases between the germline ends. This CDR3 has 12 residues.

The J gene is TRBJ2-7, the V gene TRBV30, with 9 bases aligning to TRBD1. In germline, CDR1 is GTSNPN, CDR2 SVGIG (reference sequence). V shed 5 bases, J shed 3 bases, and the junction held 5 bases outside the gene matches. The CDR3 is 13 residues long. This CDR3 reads CAWGPGQGYEQYF. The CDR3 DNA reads TGTGCCTGGGGACCGGGACAGGGCTACGAGCAGTACTTC.

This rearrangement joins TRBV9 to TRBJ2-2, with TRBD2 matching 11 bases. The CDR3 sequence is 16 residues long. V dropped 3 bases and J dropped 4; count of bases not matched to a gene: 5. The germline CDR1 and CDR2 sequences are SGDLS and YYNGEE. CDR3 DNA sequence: TGTGCCAGCAGCGGCCCTAGCGGGGGGTTCACCGGGGAGCTGTTTTTT. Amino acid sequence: CASSGPSGGFTGELFF.

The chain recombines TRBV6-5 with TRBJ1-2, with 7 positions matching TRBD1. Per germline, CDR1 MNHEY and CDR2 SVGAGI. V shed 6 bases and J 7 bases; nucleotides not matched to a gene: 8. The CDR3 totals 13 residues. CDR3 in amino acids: CASSLGTDGGYTF. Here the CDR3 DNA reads TGTGCCAGCAGCCTAGGGACAGACGGTGGCTACACCTTC.

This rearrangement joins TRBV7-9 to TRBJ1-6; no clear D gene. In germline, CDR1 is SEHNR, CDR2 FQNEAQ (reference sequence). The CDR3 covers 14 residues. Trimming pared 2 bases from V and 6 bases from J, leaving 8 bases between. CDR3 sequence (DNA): TGTGCCAGCAGCTTATCAGTCATTAATTCACCCCTCCACTTT. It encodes CASSLSVINSPLHF.

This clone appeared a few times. CDR3 loop: CASSLVSGGANEQFF. DNA of the CDR3: TGTGCCAGCAGCTTAGTCAGCGGGGGGGCAAATGAGCAGTTCTTC. V is TRBV11-3 and J is TRBJ2-1, with TRBD2 matching over 10 bases. The J segment lost 7 bases and the V segment lost 1 base, leaving 4 bases of the junction unmatched. CDR3 size: 15 residues. CDR1 and CDR2 from the germline V gene are SGHNT and YENEEA.

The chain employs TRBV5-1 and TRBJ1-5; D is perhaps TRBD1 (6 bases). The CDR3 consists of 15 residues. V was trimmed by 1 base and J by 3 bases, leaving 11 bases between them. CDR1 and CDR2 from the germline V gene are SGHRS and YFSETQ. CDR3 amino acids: CASSLWSGDNQPQHF. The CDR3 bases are TGCGCCAGCAGCTTGTGGTCAGGGGACAATCAGCCCCAGCATTTT.

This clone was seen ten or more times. The CDR3 protein is CASSQGGTWGFLMNTEAFF. CDR3 in DNA: TGCGCCAGCAGCCAGGGGGGGACCTGGGGGTTCCTGATGAACACTGAAGCTTTCTTT. The gene calls are TRBV4-1 and TRBJ1-1; maybe TRBD1 (5 bases). Trimming left V 3 bases short and J 0 bases short, with 23 bases between. The CDR3 is 19 residues long. Germline V gene data show CDR1 as MGHRA and CDR2 as YSYEKL.

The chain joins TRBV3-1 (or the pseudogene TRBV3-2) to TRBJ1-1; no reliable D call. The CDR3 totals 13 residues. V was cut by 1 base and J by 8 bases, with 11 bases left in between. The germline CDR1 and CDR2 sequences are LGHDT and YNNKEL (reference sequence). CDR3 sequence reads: CASSQVGRGEAFF. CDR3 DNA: TGTGCCAGCAGCCAAGTGGGCCGGGGAGAAGCTTTCTTT.

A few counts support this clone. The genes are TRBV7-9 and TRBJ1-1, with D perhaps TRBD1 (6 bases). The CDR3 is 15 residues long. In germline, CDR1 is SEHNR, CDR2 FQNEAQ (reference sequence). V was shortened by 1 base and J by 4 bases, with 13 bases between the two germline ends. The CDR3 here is CASSLEGHRGTEAFF. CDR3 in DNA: TGTGCCAGCAGCTTAGAGGGACACCGGGGCACTGAAGCTTTCTTT.

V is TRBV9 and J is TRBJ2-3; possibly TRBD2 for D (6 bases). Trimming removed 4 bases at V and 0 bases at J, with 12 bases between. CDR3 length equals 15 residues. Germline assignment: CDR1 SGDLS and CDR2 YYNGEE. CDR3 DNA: TGTGCCAGCAGCTTGGGTGGGAGGAGCACAGATACGCAGTATTTT. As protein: CASSLGGRSTDTQYF.

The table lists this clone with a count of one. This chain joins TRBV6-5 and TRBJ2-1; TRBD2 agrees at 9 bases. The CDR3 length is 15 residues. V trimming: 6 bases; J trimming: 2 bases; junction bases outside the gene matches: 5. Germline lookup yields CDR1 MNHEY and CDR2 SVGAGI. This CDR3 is CASRQRGAPYNEQFF. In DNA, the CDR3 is TGTGCCAGCAGACAGCGGGGGGCCCCCTACAATGAGCAGTTCTTC.

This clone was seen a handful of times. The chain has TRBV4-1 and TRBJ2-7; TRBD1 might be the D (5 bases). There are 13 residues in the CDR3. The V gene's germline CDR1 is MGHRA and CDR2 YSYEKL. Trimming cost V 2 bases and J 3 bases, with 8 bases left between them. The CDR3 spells CASSQRTSYEQYF. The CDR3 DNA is TGCGCCAGCAGCCAACGGACAAGCTACGAGCAGTACTTC.

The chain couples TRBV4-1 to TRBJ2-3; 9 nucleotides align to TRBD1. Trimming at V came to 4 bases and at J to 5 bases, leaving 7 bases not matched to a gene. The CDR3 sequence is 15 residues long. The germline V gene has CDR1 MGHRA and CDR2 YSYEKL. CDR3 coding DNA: TGCGCCAGCAGCCTTGGGACAGGGCGGGAAGATACGCAGTATTTT. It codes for CASSLGTGREDTQYF.

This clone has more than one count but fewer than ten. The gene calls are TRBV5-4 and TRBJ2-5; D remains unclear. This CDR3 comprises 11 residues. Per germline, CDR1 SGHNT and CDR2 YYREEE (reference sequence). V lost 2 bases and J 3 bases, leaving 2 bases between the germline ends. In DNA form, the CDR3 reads TGTGCCAGCAGCTTCGAAGAGACCCAGTACTTC. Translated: CASSFEETQYF.

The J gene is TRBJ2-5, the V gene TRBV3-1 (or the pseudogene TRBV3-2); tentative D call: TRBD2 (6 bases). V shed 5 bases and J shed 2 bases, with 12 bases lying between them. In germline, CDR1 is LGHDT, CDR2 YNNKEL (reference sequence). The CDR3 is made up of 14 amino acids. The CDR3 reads CASSSSGSQETQYF. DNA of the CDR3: TGTGCCAGCAGCAGTAGCGGCTCACAAGAGACCCAGTACTTC.

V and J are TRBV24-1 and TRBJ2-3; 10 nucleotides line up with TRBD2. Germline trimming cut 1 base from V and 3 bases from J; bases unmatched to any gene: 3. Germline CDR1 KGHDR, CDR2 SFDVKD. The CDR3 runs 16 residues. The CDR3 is CATSDFGLAETDTQYF. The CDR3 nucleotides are TGTGCCACCAGTGATTTTGGACTAGCGGAAACAGATACGCAGTATTTT.